The 26 T cell receptor beta chains given below trace back to one sample, sequenced in a study of T cell responses to AZD1222 COVID-19 vaccine. Clones were read by immunoSEQ multiplex PCR, and TCRdb kept only the in-frame ones, dropping some. The repertoire holds about 150,000 clones, roughly 93% seen once, with about 2% in the top ten. The specimen comprised peripheral blood, sampled 28 days after the second AZD1222 dose. All receptors come from an adult who received the AZD1222 COVID-19 vaccine.

The rearrangement uses TRBV7-9 and TRBJ2-5, with D perhaps matching TRBD1 or TRBD2 (6 bases each). Trimming pared 4 bases from V and 3 bases from J, leaving 27 bases between. Germline lookup yields CDR1 SEHNR and CDR2 FQNEAQ (reference sequence). The CDR3 is 19 residues long. CDR3 in amino acids: CASSSLGGRFSDLKETQYF. CDR3 nucleotide sequence: TGTGCCAGCAGCTCCCTCGGGGGCCGGTTCTCCGACTTAAAAGAGACCCAGTACTTC.

DNA of the CDR3: TGTGCCAGTAGCTTGTGGGGTCGTAATTCACCCCTCCACTTT. It specifies CASSLWGRNSPLHF. V gene TRBV19 combines with J gene TRBJ1-6; D ambiguous. CDR1 is LNHDA, CDR2 SQIVND, per germline (reference sequence). V was pared by 6 bases and J by 6 bases, with 12 bases between. This CDR3 region has 14 residues.

The V call is TRBV19, the J call TRBJ1-4; D remains unclear. V lost 4 bases, J lost 3 bases, and 9 bases lay in between. Germline CDR1 and CDR2: LNHDA and SQIVND (reference sequence). This CDR3 has 14 amino acids. CDR3 DNA: TGTGCCAGTAGTAGCCGTCCCCCTAATGAAAAACTGTTTTTT. Its translation is CASSSRPPNEKLFF.

Ten or more counts support this clone. The chain links TRBV5-6 to TRBJ1-1; 8 bases are a match to TRBD1. The CDR3 contains 14 residues. V lost 0 bases and J lost 5; bases outside the gene matches: 3. Looked up from germline, CDR1 is SGHDT and CDR2 is YYEEEE. CDR3 amino acids: CASSLAQGATEAFF. CDR3 DNA: TGTGCCAGCAGCTTGGCTCAGGGGGCAACTGAAGCTTTCTTT.

The gene calls are TRBV5-1 and TRBJ2-7; perhaps TRBD2 as D (5 bases). V shed 6 bases and J shed 0 bases, with 16 bases lying between them. This CDR3 region has 15 residues. From germline, CDR1 is SGHRS and CDR2 YFSETQ. The CDR3 nucleotides are TGCGCCAGCACCGCGGGCGGAAGGAGCTCCTACGAGCAGTACTTC. Residues: CASTAGGRSSYEQYF.

The rearrangement uses TRBV24-1 and TRBJ1-2; D gene unclear. The V gene lost 7 bases and the J gene lost 0 bases, with 5 bases spanning the gap. CDR1 KGHDR and CDR2 SFDVKD come from the germline V gene. The CDR3 has 12 amino acids. The CDR3 coding sequence is TGTGCCACCAGGAGGGCTAACTATGGCTACACCTTC. Amino acid sequence: CATRRANYGYTF.

V and J are TRBV5-8 and TRBJ1-1; D is uncertain. Germline V gives CDR1 SGHTS, CDR2 YDEGEE. The CDR3 totals 14 residues. The V gene lost 0 bases and the J gene lost 0 bases, with 6 bases spanning the gap. As DNA, the CDR3 is TGTGCCAGCAGCTTGGGCGGCCTGAACACTGAAGCTTTCTTT. Protein sequence: CASSLGGLNTEAFF.

The J gene is TRBJ2-3, the V gene TRBV2; a weak D match, TRBD1 (6 bases). The CDR3 is made up of 13 amino acids. The V and J ends lost 8 bases and 3 bases respectively, with 12 bases between them. The germline gives CDR1 SNHLY, CDR2 FYNNEI. The DNA of the CDR3 is TGTGCCAGCGAGCACAGGGAGACAGATACGCAGTATTTT. The encoded protein is CASEHRETDTQYF.

The V call is TRBV6-4, the J call TRBJ1-5, with 10 bases fitting TRBD1. This CDR3 is built from 15 residues. The ends lost 6 bases at V and 4 bases at J; junction bases unmatched: 6. CDR1 and CDR2 (germline): MRHNA, SNTAGT. Written as DNA, the CDR3 is TGTGCCAGCAGCCCCGGGACAGGGGCGAATCAGCCCCAGCATTTT. It yields the protein CASSPGTGANQPQHF.

The chain carries TRBV6-5 and TRBJ1-6; D perhaps matches TRBD1 (6 bases). This CDR3 spans 16 amino acids. The V end lost 3 bases, the J end lost 9 bases, and 18 bases lay between the germline ends. CDR1 is MNHEY and CDR2 is SVGAGI in the germline V gene. CDR3 loop: CASSYFRGNLGSPLHF. The CDR3 bases are TGTGCCAGCAGTTATTTTAGGGGGAACCTCGGTTCACCCCTCCACTTT.

The chain recombines TRBV28 with TRBJ1-1; perhaps TRBD1 as D (6 bases). CDR1 and CDR2 from the germline V gene are MDHEN and SYDVKM. The CDR3 is 13 amino acids. The V end lost 7 bases, the J end lost 3 bases, and 12 bases lay between the germline ends. CDR3 sequence reads: CASTQGGDTEAFF. In nucleotides, the CDR3 is TGTGCCAGCACCCAAGGGGGGGACACTGAAGCTTTCTTT.

The V and J genes are TRBV27 and TRBJ2-6; D unclear. Per the germline V gene, CDR1 is MNHEY and CDR2 is SMNVEV (reference sequence). V lost 4 bases to trimming and J lost 0 bases, with 13 bases between them. The CDR3 has 17 amino acids. For the CDR3, the DNA is TGTGCCAGCAGTTCCCGCCCTGACCGCTCTGGGGCCAACGTCCTGACTTTC. It yields the protein CASSSRPDRSGANVLTF. Full variable domain (outside the CDR3, taken from reference TRBV27 and TRBJ2-6): EAQVTQNPRYLITVTGKKLTVTCSQNMNHEYMSWYRQDPGLGLRQIYYSMNVEVTDKGDVPEGYKVSRKEKRNFPLILESPSPNQTSLYFCASSSRPDRSGANVLTFGAGSRLTVL.

This clone was detected only once. This chain links TRBV6-5 with TRBJ1-3, with 8 bases identical to TRBD1. Germline V CDR1 and CDR2: MNHEY, SVGAGI. The CDR3 totals 15 residues. The V gene end was trimmed by 5 bases and the J gene end by 5 bases; junction bases not matched to a gene: 8. CDR3 in DNA: TGTGCCAGCAGTCAGCGACAGGGGATGAGAAACACCATATATTTT. Its protein product is CASSQRQGMRNTIYF.

This chain joins TRBV3-1 (or the pseudogene TRBV3-2) and TRBJ2-2; D unclear. Germline V lookup: CDR1 LGHDT, CDR2 YNNKEL (reference sequence). The CDR3 totals 17 residues. V was pared by 2 bases and J by 4 bases, with 17 bases between. The CDR3 is CASSQLLSGSRTGELFF. The CDR3, as DNA: TGTGCCAGCAGCCAACTCTTATCCGGCAGTCGCACCGGGGAGCTGTTTTTT.

The chain joins TRBV19 to TRBJ1-5; a possible D gene is TRBD1 (5 bases). The CDR3 has 15 amino acids. V was clipped by 8 bases and J by 3 bases, with 17 bases between them. Germline loops: CDR1 LNHDA, CDR2 SQIVND (reference sequence). The CDR3 here is CASQFMAQVNQPQHF. The DNA for the CDR3 is TGTGCCAGTCAGTTCATGGCACAGGTCAATCAGCCCCAGCATTTT.

A few counts support this clone. V usage is TRBV19 and J usage is TRBJ1-5; 9 bases align to TRBD1. V dropped 10 bases and J dropped 1; count of bases not matched to a gene: 5. Germline V gene data show CDR1 as LNHDA and CDR2 as SQIVND (reference sequence). This CDR3 contains 14 residues. The chain's CDR3 is CATRDRGSNQPQHF. The CDR3 coding sequence is TGTGCCACCAGAGACAGGGGGAGCAATCAGCCCCAGCATTTT.

V gene TRBV7-2 combines with J gene TRBJ1-2; D unclear. Germline V gene data show CDR1 as SGHTA and CDR2 as FQGNSA. The CDR3 sequence is 14 residues long. The V and J ends lost 4 bases and 0 bases respectively, with 9 bases between them. In DNA form, the CDR3 reads TGTGCCAGCAGCTCCTCCGCAGCTAACTATGGCTACACCTTC. It is translated as CASSSSAANYGYTF.

This clone was recorded a few times. The V call is TRBV5-4, the J call TRBJ1-4; D is unclear. The ends were cut back, 4 bases at V and 0 bases at J, with 4 bases in the middle. From germline, CDR1 is SGHNT and CDR2 YYREEE (reference sequence). The CDR3 extends over 13 amino acids. The CDR3 loop reads CASSTATNEKLFF. In DNA form, the CDR3 reads TGTGCCAGCAGCACCGCAACTAATGAAAAACTGTTTTTT.

V is TRBV3-1 (or the pseudogene TRBV3-2) and J is TRBJ1-5, with 8 bases identical to TRBD1. V trimming: 1 base; J trimming: 5 bases; junction bases outside the gene matches: 1. The CDR3 is made up of 14 amino acids. The germline CDR1 and CDR2 sequences are LGHDT and YNNKEL (reference sequence). CDR3: CASSQGTGYQPQHF. The CDR3 DNA is TGTGCCAGCAGCCAAGGGACAGGGTATCAGCCCCAGCATTTT.

The chain employs TRBV2 and TRBJ1-1; D not resolved. Germline CDR1 is SNHLY and CDR2 is FYNNEI. V was trimmed by 4 bases and J by 1 base, leaving 7 bases between them. The CDR3 is 13 residues long. This CDR3 reads CASSARQNTEAFF. For the CDR3, the DNA is TGTGCCAGCAGTGCCAGACAGAACACTGAAGCTTTCTTT.

J is TRBJ2-1 and V is TRBV9; 7 positions match TRBD2. Germline V gene sequence: CDR1 SGDLS, CDR2 YYNGEE. V lost 1 base to trimming and J lost 8 bases; unmatched junction nucleotides: 9. CDR3 length equals 15 residues. CDR3: CASSVRRTSCYEQFF. CDR3 sequence (DNA): TGTGCCAGCAGCGTAAGGAGGACTAGTTGCTATGAGCAGTTCTTC.

This clone was counted a single time. The V call is TRBV2, the J call TRBJ1-4; maybe TRBD1 (5 bases). The CDR3 runs 17 residues. Germline CDR1 and CDR2: SNHLY and FYNNEI. V dropped 5 bases and J dropped 0 bases, with 16 bases sitting between them. The CDR3 DNA reads TGTGCCAGCAGTTTCAGGGCCGCTTCTGCAACTAATGAAAAACTGTTTTTT. Translated, it gives CASSFRAASATNEKLFF. The full variable domain, with the rest looked up from reference TRBV2 and TRBJ1-4, is EPEVTQTPSHQVTQMGQEVILRCVPISNHLYFYWYRQILGQKVEFLVSFYNNEISEKSEIFDDQFSVERPDGSNFTLKIRSTKLEDSAMYFCASSFRAASATNEKLFFGSGTQLSVL.

In this sample, this clone turned up once. V gene TRBV25-1 combines with J gene TRBJ1-3, with D tentatively TRBD1 (5 bases). V was shortened by 3 bases and J by 0 bases, with 9 bases between the two germline ends. CDR3 size: 15 residues. From germline, CDR1 is MGHDK and CDR2 SYGVNS. DNA of the CDR3: TGTGCCAGCAGTGACCCAGGGTCCTCTGGAAACACCATATATTTT. Translation gives CASSDPGSSGNTIYF.

The chain couples TRBV7-9 to TRBJ1-5; no clear D. The V and J ends lost 1 base and 7 bases respectively, with 11 bases between them. The CDR3 contains 14 residues. Germline V CDR1 and CDR2: SEHNR, FQNEAQ (reference sequence). The CDR3 is CASSLGREGQPQHF. For the CDR3, the DNA is TGTGCCAGCAGCTTAGGGCGAGAAGGGCAGCCCCAGCATTTT.

Only one count was recorded for this clone. This chain links TRBV6-6 with TRBJ2-7, with no clear D. V shed 3 bases and J shed 3 bases, with 9 bases lying between them. CDR1 is MNHNY and CDR2 is SVGAGI in the germline V gene (reference sequence). The CDR3 runs 13 residues. Here the CDR3 reads CASSYKEIYEQYF. CDR3 coding DNA: TGTGCCAGCAGTTATAAAGAAATCTACGAGCAGTACTTC.

To note about this clone: Its ends do not fully match the called genes, so a read error is possible. This chain uses TRBV18 with TRBJ1-2; 9 nucleotides align to TRBD1. CDR3 length: 13 amino acids. Per the germline V gene, CDR1 is KGHSH and CDR2 is LQKENI. CDR3 in DNA: TGTGCCAGTTCACCACAGGGGGCGAAAGGCTACACCTTC. It encodes CASSPQGAKGYTF.